A selection of T cell receptor beta chains follows, all from one sample in a study of Ad26.COV2.S vaccination and SARS-CoV-2 variants. Repertoires were generated with immunoSEQ multiplex PCR, while TCRdb's copy carries only in-frame clones and drops some. The table includes just over 350,000 clones, under 95% detected once. The sequenced sample was peripheral blood, obtained after recovery from COVID-19. Receptors were obtained from a human donor who had recovered from COVID-19. Each CDR3 is given with its conserved first and last residue. Fields, in order: clone size, V gene, D gene, J gene, CDR3 DNA, CDR3 protein. D genes are given only for firm matches. Clone size is not always given. Where it is, it says once, few, many or a class for expanded clones.

clone_size: NA
v_call: TRBV5-4
d_call: TRBD1
j_call: TRBJ1-1
cdr3_nt: TGTGCCAGCAGCCCGCGACAGGGGGAGAACACTGAAGCTTTCTTT
cdr3_aa: CASSPRQGENTEAFF

clone_size: NA
v_call: TRBV12-3/TRBV12-4
d_call: NA
j_call: TRBJ2-7
cdr3_nt: TGTGCCAGCAGTCTCTCCGGGACCGGGCAGTACTTC
cdr3_aa: CASSLSGTGQYF

clone_size: NA
v_call: TRBV5-6
d_call: NA
j_call: TRBJ1-6
cdr3_nt: TGTGCCAGCAGCGGGGCGGTTAATTCACCCCTCCACTTT
cdr3_aa: CASSGAVNSPLHF

clone_size: NA
v_call: TRBV9
d_call: NA
j_call: TRBJ2-7
cdr3_nt: TGTGCCAGCAGCGTAGTGACTAGTGGTGAGCAGTACTTC
cdr3_aa: CASSVVTSGEQYF

clone_size: NA
v_call: TRBV5-5
d_call: NA
j_call: TRBJ1-4
cdr3_nt: TGTGCCAGCAGCCCCGATCCGGCTTCGGGAGAAAAACTGTTTTTT
cdr3_aa: CASSPDPASGEKLFF

clone_size: NA
v_call: TRBV3-1/TRBV3-2
d_call: NA
j_call: TRBJ1-3
cdr3_nt: TGTGCCAGCAGGAATTCGGGAAACACCATATATTTT
cdr3_aa: CASRNSGNTIYF

clone_size: once
v_call: TRBV28
d_call: NA
j_call: TRBJ1-1
cdr3_nt: TGTGCCAGCAGTTTGGGGCAGTTGCCTATTGAAGCTTTCTTT
cdr3_aa: CASSLGQLPIEAFF

clone_size: NA
v_call: TRBV2
d_call: TRBD1
j_call: TRBJ2-7
cdr3_nt: TGTGCCAGCAGTGAAGGGACAGGGGTTGACTACGAGCAGTACTTC
cdr3_aa: CASSEGTGVDYEQYF

clone_size: NA
v_call: TRBV10-2
d_call: NA
j_call: TRBJ1-1
cdr3_nt: TGCGCCAGCAGTGAGGGGGCTTCTTACACTGAAGCTTTCTTT
cdr3_aa: CASSEGASYTEAFF

clone_size: NA
v_call: TRBV5-1
d_call: TRBD2
j_call: TRBJ2-1
cdr3_nt: TGCGCCAGCAGCGGGGGGACTAGCGGGTACAATGAGCAGTTCTTC
cdr3_aa: CASSGGTSGYNEQFF

clone_size: NA
v_call: TRBV5-6
d_call: TRBD1
j_call: TRBJ2-7
cdr3_nt: TGTGCCAGCAGGGCCGGGACAGGTTCCTACGAGCAGTACTTC
cdr3_aa: CASRAGTGSYEQYF

clone_size: NA
v_call: TRBV5-1
d_call: NA
j_call: TRBJ2-1
cdr3_nt: TGCGCCAGCACCAGCACGGGGTTTGGATCCTACAATGAGCAGTTCTTC
cdr3_aa: CASTSTGFGSYNEQFF

clone_size: NA
v_call: TRBV6-2/TRBV6-3
d_call: NA
j_call: TRBJ2-2
cdr3_nt: TGTGCCAGCAGTTACTATGACACCGGGGAGCTGTTTTTT
cdr3_aa: CASSYYDTGELFF

clone_size: NA
v_call: TRBV19
d_call: TRBD1
j_call: TRBJ1-2
cdr3_nt: TGTGCCAGTCGACAGGGGGCCACAAACTATGGCTACACCTTC
cdr3_aa: CASRQGATNYGYTF

clone_size: NA
v_call: TRBV5-6
d_call: NA
j_call: TRBJ2-3
cdr3_nt: TGTGCCAGCAGCTTGAGAATAGGGGGTAAAAGCACAGATACGCAGTATTTT
cdr3_aa: CASSLRIGGKSTDTQYF

clone_size: NA
v_call: TRBV5-4
d_call: NA
j_call: TRBJ2-2
cdr3_nt: TGTGCCAGCAGCGCGAAGACAAACACCGGGGAGCTGTTTTTT
cdr3_aa: CASSAKTNTGELFF

clone_size: NA
v_call: TRBV9
d_call: TRBD1
j_call: TRBJ1-1
cdr3_nt: TGTGCCAGCAGGGCAGGGGGCGCGGGGAACACTGAAGCTTTCTTT
cdr3_aa: CASRAGGAGNTEAFF

clone_size: NA
v_call: TRBV19
d_call: NA
j_call: TRBJ1-2
cdr3_nt: TGTGCCAGTAGTCCCGACGACGGAATCTATGGCTACACCTTC
cdr3_aa: CASSPDDGIYGYTF

clone_size: NA
v_call: TRBV5-4
d_call: NA
j_call: TRBJ1-1
cdr3_nt: TGTGCCAGCAGATCGCGCCAGGGATCAGGCACTGAAGCTTTCTTT
cdr3_aa: CASRSRQGSGTEAFF

clone_size: NA
v_call: TRBV7-2
d_call: NA
j_call: TRBJ2-5
cdr3_nt: TGTGCCAGCAGCCGGGACTCGCAAGAGACCCAGTACTTC
cdr3_aa: CASSRDSQETQYF

clone_size: NA
v_call: TRBV15
d_call: NA
j_call: TRBJ2-1
cdr3_nt: TGTGCCACCAGCAGAGATCGGCGAGGAACTCAACAAACCTCCTACAATGAGCAGTTCTTC
cdr3_aa: CATSRDRRGTQQTSYNEQFF

clone_size: few
v_call: TRBV18
d_call: NA
j_call: TRBJ1-4
cdr3_nt: TGTGCCAGCTCACCACGGACCAATGAAAAACTGTTTTTT
cdr3_aa: CASSPRTNEKLFF

clone_size: NA
v_call: TRBV3-1/TRBV3-2
d_call: NA
j_call: TRBJ1-1
cdr3_nt: TGTGCCAGCAGCCAACGGATTGGGGGTGGCACTGAAGCTTTCTTT
cdr3_aa: CASSQRIGGGTEAFF

clone_size: NA
v_call: TRBV2
d_call: NA
j_call: TRBJ1-4
cdr3_nt: TGTGCCAGCTTCGTGGGGAGAGAAAAACTGTTTTTT
cdr3_aa: CASFVGREKLFF

clone_size: NA
v_call: TRBV14
d_call: TRBD1
j_call: TRBJ1-4
cdr3_nt: TGTGCCAGCAGCCAAGGAGGGGGCGGAGCTAATGAAAAACTGTTTTTT
cdr3_aa: CASSQGGGGANEKLFF

clone_size: NA
v_call: TRBV19
d_call: TRBD1
j_call: TRBJ2-2
cdr3_nt: TGTGCCACCTCGGGACAGGGTAACACCGGGGAGCTGTTTTTT
cdr3_aa: CATSGQGNTGELFF

clone_size: once
v_call: TRBV3-1/TRBV3-2
d_call: TRBD2
j_call: TRBJ2-1
cdr3_nt: TGTGCCAGCAGCCATTCTAGCGGGGGGCCCGATGAGCAGTTCTTC
cdr3_aa: CASSHSSGGPDEQFF

clone_size: few
v_call: TRBV15
d_call: NA
j_call: TRBJ2-7
cdr3_nt: TGTGCCACCAGCAGAGAAGCGATGGGGCAGTACTTC
cdr3_aa: CATSREAMGQYF

clone_size: once
v_call: TRBV7-9
d_call: TRBD1
j_call: TRBJ1-4
cdr3_nt: TGTGCCAGCAGCTTAGGACAGGGGACTGAAAAACTGTTTTTT
cdr3_aa: CASSLGQGTEKLFF

clone_size: NA
v_call: TRBV18
d_call: TRBD1
j_call: TRBJ2-7
cdr3_nt: TGTGCCAGCTCCCCGGGACAGGGGAGCTCCTACGAGCAGTACTTC
cdr3_aa: CASSPGQGSSYEQYF

clone_size: NA
v_call: TRBV5-1
d_call: NA
j_call: TRBJ1-5
cdr3_nt: TGCGCCAGCAGCTTCGGGCAAAATCAGCCCCAGCATTTT
cdr3_aa: CASSFGQNQPQHF

clone_size: NA
v_call: TRBV4-1
d_call: NA
j_call: TRBJ2-3
cdr3_nt: TGCGCCAGCAGCCAAGATAACGGGAGATATAACACAGATACGCAGTATTTT
cdr3_aa: CASSQDNGRYNTDTQYF

clone_size: NA
v_call: TRBV27
d_call: NA
j_call: TRBJ2-7
cdr3_nt: TGTGCCAGCAGTCCTCGTGCGGGCGGGGCATCCTCCTACGAGCAGTACTTC
cdr3_aa: CASSPRAGGASSYEQYF

clone_size: NA
v_call: TRBV9
d_call: TRBD2
j_call: TRBJ2-7
cdr3_nt: TGTGCCAGCAGCCCAAGACTAGCGGGGACCTACGAGCAGTACTTC
cdr3_aa: CASSPRLAGTYEQYF

clone_size: NA
v_call: TRBV7-6
d_call: TRBD2
j_call: TRBJ2-3
cdr3_nt: TGTGCCAGCAGATTAAATAGCGGGGTTCCAGATACGCAGTATTTT
cdr3_aa: CASRLNSGVPDTQYF

clone_size: NA
v_call: TRBV7-2
d_call: NA
j_call: TRBJ1-2
cdr3_nt: TGTGCCAGCAGCTTGGGGGGTCTTGGCTACACCTTC
cdr3_aa: CASSLGGLGYTF

clone_size: NA
v_call: TRBV11-2
d_call: TRBD1
j_call: TRBJ1-2
cdr3_nt: TGTGCCAGCAGCCATCCGGGACAGGAAAAATTTTATGGCTACACCTTC
cdr3_aa: CASSHPGQEKFYGYTF

clone_size: NA
v_call: TRBV12-3/TRBV12-4
d_call: TRBD1
j_call: TRBJ1-5
cdr3_nt: TGTGCCAGCTGCCGGGACAGGGTCCAGCCCCAGCATTTT
cdr3_aa: CASCRDRVQPQHF

clone_size: NA
v_call: TRBV19
d_call: NA
j_call: TRBJ1-1
cdr3_nt: TGTGCCAGTAGTAGGAGTGAAGTCACTGAAGCTTTCTTT
cdr3_aa: CASSRSEVTEAFF

clone_size: NA
v_call: TRBV18
d_call: TRBD1
j_call: TRBJ1-6
cdr3_nt: TGTGCCAGCTCACCACCCAACAGGGGCTCACCCCTCCACTTT
cdr3_aa: CASSPPNRGSPLHF

clone_size: NA
v_call: TRBV19
d_call: NA
j_call: TRBJ1-2
cdr3_nt: TGTGCCAGTAAACCACGGCCTAACTCGCATTTGGGCTACACCTTC
cdr3_aa: CASKPRPNSHLGYTF

clone_size: NA
v_call: TRBV28
d_call: NA
j_call: TRBJ1-6
cdr3_nt: TGTGCCAGCAGCTTAGTTAATTCACCCCTCCACTTT
cdr3_aa: CASSLVNSPLHF

clone_size: NA
v_call: TRBV6-5
d_call: NA
j_call: TRBJ1-2
cdr3_nt: TGTGCCAGCAGTCAGACGGGCCTCTATGGCTACACCTTC
cdr3_aa: CASSQTGLYGYTF

clone_size: NA
v_call: TRBV7-2
d_call: NA
j_call: TRBJ2-1
cdr3_nt: TGTGCCAGTTCGCCAGACTCCATCTACAATGAGCAGTTCTTC
cdr3_aa: CASSPDSIYNEQFF

clone_size: NA
v_call: TRBV2
d_call: TRBD1
j_call: TRBJ1-3
cdr3_nt: TGTGCCAGCAGTGAAAACAGGGGAGGAAACACCATATATTTT
cdr3_aa: CASSENRGGNTIYF

clone_size: few
v_call: TRBV9
d_call: NA
j_call: TRBJ1-2
cdr3_nt: TGTGCCAGCAGCGTAGGTACAGGGAATACTAACTATGGCTACACCTTC
cdr3_aa: CASSVGTGNTNYGYTF

clone_size: once
v_call: TRBV18
d_call: TRBD1
j_call: TRBJ1-2
cdr3_nt: TGTGCCAGCTCACCAGACAGGGGCTATGGCTACACCTTC
cdr3_aa: CASSPDRGYGYTF

clone_size: NA
v_call: TRBV5-5
d_call: NA
j_call: TRBJ1-3
cdr3_nt: TGTGCCAGCAGCTTGTACCTGGAATCATACTCTGGAAACACCATATATTTT
cdr3_aa: CASSLYLESYSGNTIYF

clone_size: NA
v_call: TRBV6-5
d_call: NA
j_call: TRBJ1-1
cdr3_nt: TGTGCCAGCAGTCCCCGCGGGGCCACTGAAGCTTTCTTT
cdr3_aa: CASSPRGATEAFF

clone_size: NA
v_call: TRBV18
d_call: NA
j_call: TRBJ2-5
cdr3_nt: TGTGCCAGCTCACCACCGACTGGGACCCAGTACTTC
cdr3_aa: CASSPPTGTQYF

clone_size: NA
v_call: TRBV9
d_call: NA
j_call: TRBJ2-5
cdr3_nt: TGTGCCAGCAGCGCGGGTGGCCAAGAGACCCAGTACTTC
cdr3_aa: CASSAGGQETQYF

clone_size: NA
v_call: TRBV12-3/TRBV12-4
d_call: TRBD1
j_call: TRBJ2-5
cdr3_nt: TGTGCCAGCAGGGACAGGGGGAGGGAGACCCAGTACTTC
cdr3_aa: CASRDRGRETQYF

clone_size: NA
v_call: TRBV10-3
d_call: TRBD1
j_call: TRBJ2-2
cdr3_nt: TGTGCCATCAGGGACAGGGAACCTAACACCGGGGAGCTGTTTTTT
cdr3_aa: CAIRDREPNTGELFF

clone_size: NA
v_call: TRBV5-4
d_call: NA
j_call: TRBJ1-4
cdr3_nt: TGTGCCAGCAGCTTGGCTGGGGGTAGCGGCGAAAAACTGTTTTTT
cdr3_aa: CASSLAGGSGEKLFF

clone_size: NA
v_call: TRBV15
d_call: NA
j_call: TRBJ1-1
cdr3_nt: TGTGCCACCAGTACCCATGCTAACACTGAAGCTTTCTTT
cdr3_aa: CATSTHANTEAFF